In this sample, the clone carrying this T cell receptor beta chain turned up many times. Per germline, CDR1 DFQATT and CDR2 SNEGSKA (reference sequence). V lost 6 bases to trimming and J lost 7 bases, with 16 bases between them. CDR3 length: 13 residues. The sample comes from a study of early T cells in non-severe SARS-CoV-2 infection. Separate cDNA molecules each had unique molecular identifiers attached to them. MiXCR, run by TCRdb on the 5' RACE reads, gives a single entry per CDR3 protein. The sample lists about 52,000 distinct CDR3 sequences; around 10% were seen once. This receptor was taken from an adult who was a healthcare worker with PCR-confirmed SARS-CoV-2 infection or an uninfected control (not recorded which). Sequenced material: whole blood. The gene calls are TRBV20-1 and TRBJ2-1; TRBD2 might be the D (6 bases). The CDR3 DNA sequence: TGCAGTGCCCAGTGGACTATCGGGAATGAGCAGTTCTTC. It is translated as CSAQWTIGNEQFF.